This T cell receptor (beta chain) was captured by sequencing in a study of T cell repertoires in cytomegalovirus infection (dated by TCRdb to between 2018 and 2021). Background on the whole study: Peptide stimulations targeted recently identified HLA-C-restricted CMV epitopes, whose presentation resists viral immunomodulation, together with well-studied HLA-B-restricted epitopes. Donor HLA type was relevant to the analysis, as public TCR beta signatures indicated carriage of CMV infection together with the matching HLA type.

From the cysteine through the phenylalanine, the CDR3 covers 17 amino acids. Solely the CDR3 DNA is kept, with 51 bases framed from the first base. The germline V and J ends show losses of 5 bases and 2 bases respectively, and no gene match explains 13 bases of the junction. The germline V gene supplies CDR1 SGHVS and CDR2 FNYEAQ. Sequencing was carried out with an Illumina HiSeq 1500. TCRdb trimmed public reads at Q25 via fastp, called clones via MiXCR and kept in-frame beta chains. For every CDR3 protein sequence, its rows merge into one entry that carries the most common genes and DNA. The sample table holds 160,000 or so distinct CDR3 sequences, of which 20% to 25% were seen once. The ten largest clonotypes hold about 25% of the sample. The sample's treatment or condition label, in plain terms: in vitro stimulation with specific CMV peptide epitopes to enrich CMV-specific T cells. Concerning this clonotype itself: Its recognized antigen is unknown. Base-call qualities are not available, and no considerably larger clone is one nucleotide away.

Overall results and qualifications from the work: Cumulative frequency of public TCR beta family members discriminated carriers of CMV infection plus the relevant HLA type in this cohort and an independent roughly 320-donor cohort. In the ex vivo response, HLA-C-restricted CMV-specific TCR beta clonotypes were dominant, and in two of eight donors the single most frequent clonotype came from this HLA-C-restricted group.

This sequence was found in a human donor in good health (CMV status not recorded). Some clones in this sample may be carry-over from other donors' samples. The sample consisted of CD8+ T cells from cultured PBMCs, taken from culture after CMV antigen stimulation. The V gene is TRBV7-6 and the J gene is TRBJ2-5; TRBD2 agrees with 8 junctional bases. The nucleotides read TGTGCCAGCAGCGAAAGGCCCCGAGTAGCGGGGCAAGAGACCCAGTACTTC. This codes for CASSERPRVAGQETQYF.